The following is a TCR beta chain sequence with its context. This CDR3 has 13 amino acids. V was cut by 5 bases and J by 3 bases, with 10 bases left in between. Per the germline V gene, CDR1 is SGHTA and CDR2 is FQGNSA. These data originate in a study of T cells after posttransplantation cyclophosphamide. Clones were sequenced by immunoSEQ multiplex PCR, and TCRdb holds only the in-frame ones, with some missing. The table has roughly 13,000 clones, approximately 80% seen once. The receptor comes from a man aged 45-65 years in good health, CMV-negative, and a related stem cell transplant donor. The chain combines TRBV7-2 with TRBJ1-2, with D possibly matching TRBD1 (5 bases). The sequenced sample was memory CD4+ T cells sorted from PBMCs. CDR3 region: CASSPDSYYGYTF. Here the CDR3 DNA reads TGTGCCAGCAGCCCAGACAGCTACTATGGCTACACCTTC. The full variable domain, with the rest looked up from reference TRBV7-2 and TRBJ1-2, is GAGVSQSPSNKVTEKGKDVELRCDPISGHTALYWYRQSLGQGLEFLIYFQGNSAPDKSGLPSDRFSAERTGGSVSTLTIQRTQQEDSAVYLCASSPDSYYGYTFGSGTRLTVV.